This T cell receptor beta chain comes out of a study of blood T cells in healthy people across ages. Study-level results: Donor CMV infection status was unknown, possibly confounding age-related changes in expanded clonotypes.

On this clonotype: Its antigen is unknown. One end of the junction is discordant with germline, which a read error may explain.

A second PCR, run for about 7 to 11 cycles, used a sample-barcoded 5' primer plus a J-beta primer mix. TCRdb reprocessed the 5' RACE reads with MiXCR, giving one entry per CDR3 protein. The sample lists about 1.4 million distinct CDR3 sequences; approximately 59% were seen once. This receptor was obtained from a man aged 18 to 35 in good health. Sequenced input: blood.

CDR3 loop: CASSPGGGGPQEAQYF. The DNA of the CDR3 is TGTGCCAGCAGCCCAGGTGGGGGAGGGCCCCAAGAGGCCCAGTACTTC. The rearrangement joins TRBV7-9 to TRBJ2-5, with TRBD2 matching 7 bases. From germline, CDR1 is SEHNR and CDR2 FQNEAQ (reference sequence). This CDR3 is 16 amino acids long.